One and the same sample provided the 20 T cell receptor beta chains below, sequenced in a study of beta chain features in type 1 diabetes. The isolated RNA, all of it, was reverse transcribed, so expressed TCRB transcripts were what got sequenced. Only in-frame clones appear in the TCRdb table, and some are missing; sequencing was by immunoSEQ multiplex PCR. The table has 250,000 to 350,000 clones, 12% to 15% seen once; the top ten hold more than 6.5%. The sequenced sample was central memory CD4+ T cells from blood. These receptors came from a man in his thirties or forties in good health.

This clone appeared a few times. J is TRBJ2-2 and V is TRBV20-1, with unresolved D. V dropped 2 bases and J dropped 5 bases, with 3 bases sitting between them. The CDR3 is made up of 11 amino acids. The germline V gene encodes CDR1 DFQATT and CDR2 SNEGSKA (reference sequence). The CDR3 DNA sequence: TGCAGTGCTAGATGGACCGGGGAGCTGTTTTTT. Protein product: CSARWTGELFF.

J is TRBJ2-4 and V is TRBV7-2, with D possibly TRBD1 on 6 matching bases. Trimming stripped 0 bases from V and 9 bases from J, with 15 bases between. The CDR3 totals 15 residues. Germline CDR1 reads SGHTA; CDR2 reads FQGNSA. CDR3 bases: TGTGCCAGCAGCTTAGCTCAAGATACAGGGACCATTCAGTACTTC. Amino acid sequence: CASSLAQDTGTIQYF.

The chain is built from TRBV6-5 and TRBJ2-6; tentatively, D is TRBD2 (6 bases). Trimming removed 8 bases from V and 5 bases from J, with 16 bases in between. The germline V gene has CDR1 MNHEY and CDR2 SVGAGI. The CDR3 covers 15 residues. The CDR3 here is CASSDGAGRANVLTF. The CDR3 coding sequence is TGTGCCAGCTCTGATGGAGCGGGCCGGGCCAACGTCCTGACTTTC.

There are a few counts of this clone. This sequence joins TRBV18 and TRBJ2-4, with 9 positions matching TRBD1. This CDR3 has 16 residues. V was clipped by 6 bases and J by 5 bases; unmatched bases: 11. Germline CDR1 KGHSH, CDR2 LQKENI. The DNA for the CDR3 is TGTGCCAGCTCTCGCTATTGGACAGGGGAGGAAAACATTCAGTACTTC. Its translation: CASSRYWTGEENIQYF.

This chain connects TRBV5-1 to TRBJ1-4; D perhaps matches TRBD1 (5 bases). CDR1 and CDR2 from the germline V gene are SGHRS and YFSETQ. The CDR3 has 15 residues. Between the trimmed V and J ends, which lost 4 bases and 7 bases, there was a span of 17 bases. CDR3 in amino acids: CASSPSLGDPEKLFF. DNA of the CDR3: TGCGCCAGCAGCCCTTCGCTTGGGGACCCTGAAAAACTGTTTTTT. The whole variable domain, remainder taken from reference TRBV5-1 and TRBJ1-4, is KAGVTQTPRYLIKTRGQQVTLSCSPISGHRSVSWYQQTPGQGLQFLFEYFSETQRNKGNFPGRFSGRQFSNSRSEMNVSTLELGDSALYLCASSPSLGDPEKLFFGSGTQLSVL.

V is TRBV29-1 and J is TRBJ1-1, with D tentatively TRBD1 (6 bases). CDR3 length: 11 residues. Deletions cut 7 bases from V and 7 bases from J, with 13 bases between. Germline V gives CDR1 SQVTM, CDR2 ANQGSEA. The CDR3 spells CSGKGQLEAFF. In nucleotides, the CDR3 is TGCAGCGGAAAAGGACAGCTTGAAGCTTTCTTT.

This clone was seen more than once but under ten times. The chain combines TRBV5-1 with TRBJ2-7; TRBD1 aligns across 7 bases. Trimming at V came to 4 bases and at J to 0 bases, leaving 7 bases not matched to a gene. CDR1 SGHRS and CDR2 YFSETQ come from the germline V gene. CDR3 size: 15 residues. The CDR3 here is CASSQGQTNSYEQYF. In nucleotides, the CDR3 is TGCGCCAGCAGCCAGGGACAGACTAACTCCTACGAGCAGTACTTC.

This rearrangement joins TRBV7-9 to TRBJ1-5, with 7 positions matching TRBD1. Per germline, CDR1 SEHNR and CDR2 FQNEAQ (reference sequence). This CDR3 is built from 16 residues. After removal of 2 bases from V and 7 bases from J, the junction contained 11 bases not matched to a gene. The CDR3 DNA reads TGTGCCAGCAGCTTAACCCGGACAGGCGTTGGGCAGCCCCAGCATTTT. Translated, it gives CASSLTRTGVGQPQHF.

The chain recombines TRBV2 with TRBJ2-5, with no clear D. This CDR3 is built from 11 residues. With 3 bases removed from V and 5 bases from J, the gap between germline ends came to 4 bases. Germline values: CDR1 SNHLY, CDR2 FYNNEI. The CDR3: CASSDWETQYF. The CDR3 region has the DNA TGTGCCAGCAGTGACTGGGAGACCCAGTACTTC.

The chain recombines TRBV6-1 with TRBJ1-2; maybe TRBD1 (6 bases). With 2 bases removed from V and 6 bases from J, the gap between germline ends came to 10 bases. The germline V gene has CDR1 MNHNS and CDR2 SASEGT. The CDR3 length is 13 residues. The CDR3 DNA follows: TGTGCCAGCAGTGAATGGTCAGGGGATGGCTACACCTTC. Translated: CASSEWSGDGYTF.

The table lists this clone with a few counts. The rearrangement links TRBV4-3 to TRBJ1-4; 8 bases map to TRBD1. The trim removed 2 bases at V and 10 bases at J, leaving 9 bases unmatched. Looked up from germline, CDR1 is LGHNA and CDR2 is YSLEER. The CDR3 length is 15 residues. The CDR3 here is CASSQSGQGIGKLFF. The CDR3 DNA follows: TGCGCCAGCAGCCAAAGTGGACAGGGTATAGGAAAACTGTTTTTT.

The V gene is TRBV29-1, the J gene TRBJ1-2; TRBD1 agrees at 9 bases. Losses at the gene ends were 7 bases for V and 8 bases for J; bases not matched to a gene: 8. This CDR3 is built from 12 residues. CDR1 SQVTM and CDR2 ANQGSEA come from the germline V gene. CDR3 in amino acids: CSAGDRVKGYTF. The CDR3 nucleotides are TGCAGCGCGGGGGACAGGGTGAAGGGCTACACCTTC.

The CDR3 DNA reads TGTGCCAGCAGCCGGTGGGGAGCTGAAGCTTTCTTT. It is translated as CASSRWGAEAFF. This rearrangement joins TRBV7-3 to TRBJ1-1; no clear D gene. CDR3 size: 12 residues. Germline assignment: CDR1 SGHTA and CDR2 FQGTGA. V was cut by 5 bases and J by 6 bases, with 10 bases left in between.

The chain joins TRBV11-3 to TRBJ2-2; no clear D. The ends were cut back, 1 base at V and 5 bases at J, with 14 bases in the middle. Germline V gives CDR1 SGHNT, CDR2 YENEEA. There are 16 residues in the CDR3. CDR3: CASSLVGWRITGELFF. The CDR3 nucleotides are TGTGCCAGCAGCTTAGTGGGTTGGCGGATTACCGGGGAGCTGTTTTTT.

This CDR3 is CASSTMGLRGTEAFF. The CDR3 nucleotides read TGTGCCAGCAGTACAATGGGATTGAGGGGCACTGAAGCTTTCTTT. This rearrangement joins TRBV2 to TRBJ1-1, with D tentatively TRBD1 (5 bases). Germline CDR1 and CDR2: SNHLY and FYNNEI. The CDR3 totals 15 residues. Trimming shortened V by 5 bases and J by 4 bases, and 17 bases separated the two germline ends. Drawing the rest from reference TRBV2 and TRBJ1-1, the complete variable domain is EPEVTQTPSHQVTQMGQEVILRCVPISNHLYFYWYRQILGQKVEFLVSFYNNEISEKSEIFDDQFSVERPDGSNFTLKIRSTKLEDSAMYFCASSTMGLRGTEAFFGQGTRLTVV.

The rearrangement joins TRBV10-2 to TRBJ2-1; either TRBD1 or TRBD2 may supply D (6 bases each). The CDR3 loop spans 12 amino acids. Germline lookup yields CDR1 WSHSY and CDR2 SAAADI. Trimming cost V 8 bases and J 7 bases, with 12 bases left between them. CDR3 bases: TGCGCCAGCGGTCGAGGGGGGAATGAGCAGTTCTTC. Its translation: CASGRGGNEQFF.

This clone showed up just a few times. Other DNA variants within this sample encode the same CDR3. The chain joins TRBV7-2 to TRBJ1-3, with D unclear. Germline lookup yields CDR1 SGHTA and CDR2 FQGNSA. Trimming pared 2 bases from V and 5 bases from J, leaving 7 bases between. There are 13 residues in the CDR3. The chain's CDR3 is CASSLNPRNTIYF. The CDR3 DNA reads TGTGCCAGCAGCTTAAACCCAAGAAACACCATATATTTT.

A word on this clone: A much larger clonotype is one base distant, so this may be a read error. The chain couples TRBV6-5 to TRBJ1-6, with 9 positions matching TRBD1. V shed 6 bases, J shed 7 bases, and the junction held 4 bases outside the gene matches. The CDR3 is 14 amino acids. In germline, CDR1 is MNHEY, CDR2 SVGAGI. The CDR3 DNA is TGTGCCAGCAGCTCCGGACAGGGGAATTCACCCCTCCACTTT. This codes for CASSSGQGNSPLHF.

Here the CDR3 DNA reads TGTGCCAGCAGCTTAGTACTCCGAGGGGCCAATGAGCAGTTCTTC. It translates to CASSLVLRGANEQFF. The chain employs TRBV7-2 and TRBJ2-1; tentatively, D is TRBD1 or TRBD2 (5 bases each). Per germline, CDR1 SGHTA and CDR2 FQGNSA. Trimming cost V 1 base and J 6 bases, with 13 bases left between them. The CDR3 covers 15 residues.

This clone was counted between two and nine times. This chain links TRBV5-6 with TRBJ2-3, with D perhaps assigned TRBD1 or TRBD2 (6 bases each). Germline V gene sequence: CDR1 SGHDT, CDR2 YYEEEE. The CDR3 covers 17 residues. Trimming shortened V by 0 bases and J by 4 bases, and 18 bases separated the two germline ends. Here the CDR3 reads CASSLVHVGGRADTQYF. The DNA of the CDR3 is TGTGCCAGCAGCTTGGTTCACGTGGGGGGCCGAGCAGATACGCAGTATTTT.